A selection of T cell receptor beta chains follows, all from one sample in a study of PD-1 blockade in classical Hodgkin lymphoma. Assay: immunoSEQ multiplex PCR; the TCRdb copy retains only in-frame clones and omits some. This sample has 70,000 or so clones, with over 90% found just once. Source material: peripheral blood mononuclear cells (PBMCs). The receptors were sampled from a human donor with classical Hodgkin lymphoma. Each CDR3 is given with its conserved first and last residue. A D gene is named only where the DNA matches it firmly. Size is omitted from some rows. Given values are once, few, many or a class for expanded clones.

d_gene	v_gene	j_gene	abundance	CDR3aa	CDR3nt
-	TRBV5-1	TRBJ1-2	-	CASSLAAAPLYNYGYTF	TGCGCCAGCAGCTTGGCAGCAGCTCCCCTATATAACTATGGCTACACCTTC
-	TRBV27	TRBJ1-6	-	CASRPGTLHNSPLHF	TGTGCCAGCAGGCCGGGGACACTTCATAATTCACCCCTCCACTTT
TRBD2	TRBV4-3	TRBJ2-1	-	CASSQVGLVQFF	TGCGCCAGCAGCCAAGTGGGACTAGTTCAGTTCTTC
TRBD1	TRBV5-8	TRBJ2-5	-	CASSRRTGGEETQYF	TGTGCCAGCAGCCGAAGGACAGGGGGGGAAGAGACCCAGTACTTC
-	TRBV18	TRBJ1-1	-	CASSPEGKIAFF	TGTGCCAGCTCACCAGAGGGGAAGATAGCTTTCTTT
TRBD2	TRBV19	TRBJ2-1	-	CASSGGGLAFDEQFF	TGTGCCAGTAGTGGAGGGGGACTAGCGTTTGATGAGCAGTTCTTC
-	TRBV25-1	TRBJ2-3	once	CASSGRGHTDTQYF	TGTGCCAGCAGTGGCCGGGGGCACACAGATACGCAGTATTTT
TRBD1	TRBV18	TRBJ2-1	-	CASSPSDRDYNEQFF	TGTGCCAGCTCACCATCGGACAGGGACTACAATGAGCAGTTCTTC
-	TRBV7-5	TRBJ1-2	-	CARSLGQSYGYTF	TGTGCCAGAAGTCTCGGACAGTCCTATGGCTACACCTTC
-	TRBV6-4	TRBJ1-1	-	CASSDSGQGDTEAFF	TGTGCCAGCAGTGACTCCGGGCAGGGCGACACTGAAGCTTTCTTT
TRBD1	TRBV7-6	TRBJ2-7	-	CASSRFLGGQGKEQYF	TGTGCCAGCAGCCGGTTTCTAGGGGGACAGGGGAAGGAGCAGTACTTC
TRBD2	TRBV15	TRBJ2-5	-	CATSRETGGPETQYF	TGTGCCACCAGCAGAGAGACGGGAGGGCCGGAGACCCAGTACTTC
TRBD2	TRBV4-1	TRBJ2-2	-	CASSRLTSGRSVTGELFF	TGCGCCAGCAGCCGATTGACTAGCGGGAGATCGGTGACCGGGGAGCTGTTTTTT
-	TRBV5-1	TRBJ1-4	-	CASSFPWGANEKLFF	TGCGCCAGCAGCTTCCCATGGGGAGCTAATGAAAAACTGTTTTTT
-	TRBV4-3	TRBJ1-4	-	CASSQDTFNEKLFF	TGCGCCAGCAGCCAAGACACTTTTAATGAAAAACTGTTTTTT
-	TRBV2	TRBJ1-1	-	CASGGFLGNTEAFF	TGTGCCAGCGGAGGGTTTCTCGGGAACACTGAAGCTTTCTTT
-	TRBV6-5	TRBJ2-7	-	CASSSAVNEQYF	TGTGCCAGCAGTTCAGCAGTAAACGAGCAGTACTTC
-	TRBV4-3	TRBJ1-1	-	CASSPRPGNPNTEAFF	TGCGCCAGCAGCCCCCGCCCAGGCAACCCGAACACTGAAGCTTTCTTT
-	TRBV25-1	TRBJ1-2	-	CASATGLNYGYTF	TGTGCCAGCGCGACAGGACTCAACTATGGCTACACCTTC
-	TRBV6-6	TRBJ2-1	-	CASTNRDYNEQFF	TGTGCCAGCACCAACCGGGACTACAATGAGCAGTTCTTC
-	TRBV5-4	TRBJ2-5	-	CASSSKSRQETQYF	TGTGCCAGCAGCTCAAAAAGTAGGCAAGAGACCCAGTACTTC
TRBD1	TRBV6-6	TRBJ1-1	-	CASSYSDRGGAFF	TGTGCCAGCAGTTACTCGGACAGGGGCGGCGCTTTCTTT
TRBD1	TRBV6-1	TRBJ2-2	few	CASRQGANTGELFF	TGTGCCAGCAGGCAGGGGGCGAACACCGGGGAGCTGTTTTTT
-	TRBV5-1	TRBJ2-5	-	CASSFPGGETQYF	TGCGCCAGCAGTTTCCCAGGGGGGGAGACCCAGTACTTC
TRBD1	TRBV6-1	TRBJ2-7	few	CASKGDRGVYEQYF	TGTGCCAGCAAGGGGGACAGGGGTGTTTACGAGCAGTACTTC
-	TRBV7-2	TRBJ2-5	-	CASSLNMGETQYF	TGTGCCAGCAGCTTAAACATGGGGGAGACCCAGTACTTC
-	TRBV29-1	TRBJ1-3	-	CSVGDGSGNTIYF	TGCAGCGTTGGGGACGGCTCTGGAAACACCATATATTTT
-	TRBV9	TRBJ2-3	-	CASSPEGGQGTDTQYF	TGTGCCAGCAGCCCAGAGGGGGGGCAGGGCACAGATACGCAGTATTTT
-	TRBV4-2	TRBJ2-7	-	CASSQDRGALNQYF	TGTGCCAGCAGCCAAGATCGAGGGGCTCTTAACCAGTACTTC
TRBD2	TRBV29-1	TRBJ2-7	-	CSVVLAGAYEQYF	TGCAGCGTTGTTCTAGCGGGAGCCTACGAGCAGTACTTC
-	TRBV21-1	TRBJ2-3	-	CASSKAGREDTQYF	TGTGCCAGCAGCAAAGCGGGGAGGGAAGATACGCAGTATTTT
-	TRBV6-5	TRBJ2-7	-	CASSLRDEQYF	TGTGCCAGCAGCCTTCGGGACGAGCAGTACTTC
-	TRBV19	TRBJ1-2	-	CASLPNSNYGYTF	TGTGCCAGTCTACCTAACTCTAACTATGGCTACACCTTC
TRBD1	TRBV7-2	TRBJ1-3	-	CASSAGQSSSGNTIYF	TGTGCCAGCAGCGCGGGACAGTCGAGCTCTGGAAACACCATATATTTT
-	TRBV5-5	TRBJ2-2	-	CASTLRRDGELFF	TGTGCCAGCACCTTGAGAAGGGACGGGGAGCTGTTTTTT
-	TRBV11-2	TRBJ2-6	-	CASSLEPGANVLTF	TGTGCCAGCAGCTTAGAGCCTGGGGCCAACGTCCTGACTTTC
TRBD2	TRBV29-1	TRBJ2-3	-	CSWMTSEHTDTQYF	TGCAGCTGGATGACTAGCGAACACACAGATACGCAGTATTTT
-	TRBV5-6	TRBJ2-1	-	CASSLEVHFSSYNEQFF	TGTGCCAGCAGCTTGGAGGTCCACTTTAGCTCCTACAATGAGCAGTTCTTC
-	TRBV2	TRBJ1-5	few	CATRQREDQPQHF	TGTGCCACCCGACAAAGGGAGGATCAGCCCCAGCATTTT
-	TRBV6-6	TRBJ1-4	-	CASKERGERTNEKLFF	TGTGCCAGCAAGGAGAGAGGGGAGAGGACTAATGAAAAACTGTTTTTT
TRBD1	TRBV5-1	TRBJ2-5	-	CASSSQPGQQETQYF	TGCGCCAGCAGCTCCCAACCGGGACAGCAAGAGACCCAGTACTTC
-	TRBV4-1	TRBJ2-3	-	CASSHPTGITDTQYF	TGCGCCAGCAGCCACCCGACAGGAATCACAGATACGCAGTATTTT
-	TRBV6-5	TRBJ1-2	-	CASSIDLIPLWGYTF	TGTGCCAGCAGTATCGACCTAATACCTTTGTGGGGCTACACCTTC
TRBD2	TRBV28	TRBJ2-3	-	CASATSYTDTQYF	TGTGCCAGCGCGACTAGCTACACAGATACGCAGTATTTT
TRBD1	TRBV10-1	TRBJ2-7	-	CASSEGTGYYEQYF	TGCGCCAGCAGTGAAGGGACAGGGTACTACGAGCAGTACTTC
TRBD1	TRBV28	TRBJ2-7	once	CASSFDTLDRGRYEQYF	TGTGCCAGCAGTTTCGATACCCTGGACAGGGGAAGGTACGAGCAGTACTTC
TRBD1	TRBV11-2	TRBJ2-1	once	CASSPQGTGARDEQFF	TGTGCCAGCAGCCCTCAAGGGACAGGGGCCCGTGATGAGCAGTTCTTC
-	TRBV25-1	TRBJ2-6	once	CASSWVKTGQSRANVLTF	TGTGCCAGCAGTTGGGTGAAAACTGGACAAAGTCGGGCCAACGTCCTGACTTTC
-	TRBV6-5	TRBJ2-5	-	CASAWRGHQETQYF	TGTGCCAGCGCATGGAGGGGGCACCAAGAGACCCAGTACTTC
-	TRBV5-4	TRBJ2-1	-	CASSQADRPNEQFF	TGTGCCAGCAGCCAGGCAGACAGGCCGAATGAGCAGTTCTTC
TRBD2	TRBV28	TRBJ2-7	-	CASSPSAAGEYEQYF	TGTGCCAGCAGTCCCTCCGCAGCGGGAGAATACGAGCAGTACTTC
TRBD1	TRBV7-6	TRBJ1-2	once	CASSLDRGGLYGYTF	TGTGCCAGCAGCCTGGACAGGGGAGGCCTCTATGGCTACACCTTC
-	TRBV15	TRBJ1-3	-	CATRGQASGNTIYF	TGTGCCACCAGAGGGCAGGCCTCTGGAAACACCATATATTTT